This T cell receptor (beta chain) was obtained from a study of PD-L1 blockade in urothelial cancer. Sample time point: pretreatment peripheral blood. The CDR3 loop spans 14 amino acids. Trimming at V came to 6 bases and at J to 3 bases, leaving 4 bases not matched to a gene. CDR1 and CDR2 from the germline V gene are SNHLY and FYNNEI. Produced via immunoSEQ multiplex PCR; TCRdb's table is partial and in-frame only. The top ten clones hold under 8.5% of a sample with around 79,000 clones, about 82% of them seen once. The chain is built from TRBV2 and TRBJ2-4, with 8 bases lining up with TRBD1. This sequence was found in a man aged 40-55 years with urothelial cancer. This specimen consisted of PBMCs, obtained around atezolizumab (anti-PD-L1) treatment. DNA of the CDR3: TGTGCCAGCAGCCCTACAGGGGGCAAAAACATTCAGTACTTC. Amino acids: CASSPTGGKNIQYF.